Following are 22 T cell receptor beta chains from one sample sequenced in a study of T cell responses to AZD1222 COVID-19 vaccine. Using immunoSEQ multiplex PCR, the repertoire was profiled, and TCRdb retains in-frame clones only, with some absent. In the table there are about 120,000 clones, approximately 93% of which are singletons. The material sequenced was peripheral blood, taken on day 0 of AZD1222 vaccination. Source of these receptors: an adult in good health.

This clone appeared once. The rearrangement joins TRBV28 to TRBJ1-2, with D uncertain. V dropped 8 bases and J dropped 4 bases, with 8 bases sitting between them. The CDR3 spans 11 residues. The germline CDR1 and CDR2 sequences are MDHEN and SYDVKM. CDR3 bases: TGTGCCAGCGGGCTGTTCTATGGCTACACCTTC. Protein product: CASGLFYGYTF.

This rearrangement joins TRBV6-2 or TRBV6-3 to TRBJ2-2; D ambiguous. Germline V gene data show CDR1 as MNHEY and CDR2 as SVGEGT. V was trimmed by 3 bases and J by 1 base, leaving 6 bases between them. CDR3 length: 14 amino acids. The CDR3 DNA is TGTGCCAGCAGTTATTCTAGGAACACCGGGGAGCTGTTTTTT. Its translation is CASSYSRNTGELFF.

The chain couples TRBV25-1 to TRBJ2-2, with 7 bases fitting TRBD1. The CDR3 totals 16 residues. Germline CDR1 and CDR2: MGHDK and SYGVNS. V lost 3 bases to trimming and J lost 4 bases; unmatched junction nucleotides: 8. The CDR3 loop is CASSEAGGIGTGELFF. CDR3 nucleotide sequence: TGTGCCAGCAGTGAGGCAGGGGGAATAGGCACCGGGGAGCTGTTTTTT.

Of note for this clone: This sample includes further DNA sequences coding for the same CDR3. The CDR3: CASSPGGSSYEQYF. CDR3 sequence (DNA): TGTGCCAGCAGTCCGGGAGGATCCTCCTACGAGCAGTACTTC. The chain recombines TRBV3-1 (or the pseudogene TRBV3-2) with TRBJ2-7; 7 bases map to TRBD2. The CDR3 consists of 14 residues. With V trimmed by 6 bases and J by 0 bases, 5 bases remained unmatched. Per the germline V gene, CDR1 is LGHDT and CDR2 is YNNKEL (reference sequence).

CDR3 in DNA: TGTGCCAGCAGCGGAGGCACAGGGGCCTATTATGAGGGCTACACCTTC. This codes for CASSGGTGAYYEGYTF. The V gene is TRBV7-9, the J gene TRBJ1-2; 7 positions agree with TRBD1. Losses at the gene ends were 5 bases for V and 8 bases for J; bases not matched to a gene: 17. There are 16 residues in the CDR3. Germline CDR1 and CDR2: SEHNR and FQNEAQ (reference sequence).

This chain joins TRBV9 and TRBJ2-7; D might be TRBD1 (5 bases). CDR1 and CDR2 (germline): SGDLS, YYNGEE. V was clipped by 4 bases and J by 3 bases, with 14 bases between them. The CDR3 contains 14 residues. Written as DNA, the CDR3 is TGTGCCAGCAGCCCTACCGGACAATACTACGAGCAGTACTTC. It translates to CASSPTGQYYEQYF.

The rearrangement uses TRBV20-1 and TRBJ1-1; D is unclear. CDR3 length: 11 residues. The V gene's germline CDR1 is DFQATT and CDR2 SNEGSKA (reference sequence). V dropped 5 bases and J dropped 4 bases, with 8 bases sitting between them. This CDR3 reads CSARGVTEAFF. The CDR3 region has the DNA TGCAGTGCTCGTGGGGTCACTGAAGCTTTCTTT.

This chain links TRBV30 with TRBJ1-1; the match to TRBD1 covers 7 bases. The CDR3 extends over 13 amino acids. Trimming took 7 bases from V and 2 from J; bases not matched to a gene: 7. Germline V gives CDR1 GTSNPN, CDR2 SVGIG (reference sequence). CDR3 residues: CAYQTGVNTEAFF. The CDR3 DNA reads as TGTGCCTATCAAACAGGGGTAAACACTGAAGCTTTCTTT.

This clone was detected only once. The chain combines TRBV15 with TRBJ1-2, with D possibly TRBD1 on 6 matching bases. Germline loops: CDR1 LNHNV, CDR2 YYDKDF (reference sequence). The CDR3 runs 12 residues. The germline V and J ends were trimmed by 6 bases and 5 bases, with 10 bases remaining between them. CDR3 residues: CATRDSLYGYTF. The CDR3 nucleotides are TGTGCCACCAGGGACAGCTTATATGGCTACACCTTC.

The chain employs TRBV6-6 and TRBJ2-2; D not resolved. Per the germline V gene, CDR1 is MNHNY and CDR2 is SVGAGI (reference sequence). CDR3 length: 12 residues. Trimming removed 7 bases at V and 5 bases at J, with 8 bases between. The CDR3: CASTRPTGELFF. The CDR3 DNA reads as TGTGCCAGCACCCGCCCGACCGGGGAGCTGTTTTTT.

The J gene is TRBJ2-3, the V gene TRBV7-9, with TRBD2 matching 8 bases. V trimming: 4 bases; J trimming: 2 bases; junction bases outside the gene matches: 8. There are 16 residues in the CDR3. Germline CDR1 and CDR2: SEHNR and FQNEAQ (reference sequence). The CDR3 reads CASSSLTSAHTDTQYF. The CDR3 nucleotides read TGTGCCAGCAGCTCCTTGACTAGCGCCCACACAGATACGCAGTATTTT.

The chain uses TRBV28 and TRBJ2-3, with a weak D call TRBD2 (6 bases). The germline V gene has CDR1 MDHEN and CDR2 SYDVKM. Trimming left V 5 bases short and J 3 bases short, with 12 bases between. The CDR3 length is 14 residues. CDR3 DNA sequence: TGTGCCAGCAGTCTCCTTGGGGGGACAGATACGCAGTATTTT. Translating gives CASSLLGGTDTQYF. Together with reference TRBV28 and TRBJ2-3, the CDR3 gives the full variable domain: DVKVTQSSRYLVKRTGEKVFLECVQDMDHENMFWYRQDPGLGLRLIYFSYDVKMKEKGDIPEGYSVSREKKERFSLILESASTNQTSMYLCASSLLGGTDTQYFGPGTRLTVL.

This clone has a handful of counts. The rearrangement joins TRBV7-3 to TRBJ2-6; D is ambiguous. V was cut by 5 bases and J by 0 bases, with 2 bases left in between. The germline V gene encodes CDR1 SGHTA and CDR2 FQGTGA. This CDR3 region has 13 residues. The CDR3 DNA reads as TGTGCCAGCAGCCCCTCTGGGGCCAACGTCCTGACTTTC. Amino acids: CASSPSGANVLTF.

The chain joins TRBV7-9 to TRBJ1-2, with 8 bases that match TRBD1. V shed 3 bases, J shed 8 bases, and the junction held 2 bases outside the gene matches. Germline loops: CDR1 SEHNR, CDR2 FQNEAQ (reference sequence). This CDR3 has 12 residues. CDR3 region: CASSFGQGGYTF. For the CDR3, the DNA is TGTGCCAGCAGCTTCGGACAGGGAGGCTACACCTTC.

This clone has only one observation. The V and J genes are TRBV15 and TRBJ2-1; D ambiguous. This CDR3 region has 14 residues. Germline loops: CDR1 LNHNV, CDR2 YYDKDF (reference sequence). Trimming removed 1 base from V and 0 bases from J, with 4 bases in between. CDR3 residues: CATSRAYSYNEQFF. The CDR3 bases are TGTGCCACCAGCAGAGCGTACTCCTACAATGAGCAGTTCTTC.

The V call is TRBV30, the J call TRBJ1-2; perhaps TRBD1 as D (5 bases). The germline gives CDR1 GTSNPN, CDR2 SVGIG (reference sequence). V was pared by 4 bases and J by 4 bases, with 19 bases between. The CDR3 is 15 residues long. The CDR3 nucleotides are TGTGCCTGGAACCGGGGACGGAACCGTGCCTATGGCTACACCTTC. Translating it yields CAWNRGRNRAYGYTF. The full variable domain, its missing parts supplied by reference TRBV30 and TRBJ1-2, is SQTIHQWPATLVQPVGSPLSLECTVEGTSNPNLYWYRQAAGRGLQLLFYSVGIGQISSEVPQNLSASRPQDRQFILSSKKLLLSDSGFYLCAWNRGRNRAYGYTFGSGTRLTVV.

For the CDR3, the DNA is TGCAGTGCCTTGAATGGGGGCGAGCAGTACTTC. It is translated as CSALNGGEQYF. The rearrangement uses TRBV20-1 and TRBJ2-7; the D call may be TRBD1 or TRBD2 (5 bases each). Trimming took off 6 bases at V and 6 bases at J, with 12 bases between the two ends. CDR3 size: 11 residues. Germline V gene lookup returns CDR1 DFQATT and CDR2 SNEGSKA (reference sequence).

The V and J genes are TRBV2 and TRBJ2-5; 11 positions match TRBD2. The CDR3 is 13 residues long. CDR1 is SNHLY and CDR2 is FYNNEI in the germline V gene. V was clipped by 7 bases and J by 9 bases; unmatched bases: 7. The CDR3 here is CASKTSGSWAQYF. CDR3 bases: TGTGCCAGCAAAACTAGCGGGAGTTGGGCCCAGTACTTC.

This chain connects TRBV4-2 to TRBJ1-4; weak D call: TRBD1 (5 bases). This CDR3 contains 19 residues. Germline V gives CDR1 LGHNA, CDR2 YNFKEQ. The V end lost 0 bases, the J end lost 7 bases, and 24 bases lay between the germline ends. This CDR3 is CASSQDHRRTSGGSEKLFF. The CDR3 DNA follows: TGTGCCAGCAGCCAAGACCATAGGCGCACCTCCGGGGGTAGTGAAAAACTGTTTTTT.

This chain links TRBV7-9 with TRBJ2-7; D unresolved. Germline V CDR1 and CDR2: SEHNR, FQNEAQ (reference sequence). The V gene lost 3 bases and the J gene lost 6 bases, with 12 bases spanning the gap. The CDR3 totals 13 residues. CDR3 region: CASSFPRSSEQYF. DNA of the CDR3: TGTGCCAGCAGCTTTCCTAGATCTAGCGAGCAGTACTTC. The full variable domain, with the rest looked up from reference TRBV7-9 and TRBJ2-7, is DTGVSQNPRHKITKRGQNVTFRCDPISEHNRLYWYRQTLGQGPEFLTYFQNEAQLEKSRLLSDRFSAERPKGSFSTLEIQRTEQGDSAMYLCASSFPRSSEQYFGPGTRLTVT.

The chain combines TRBV30 with TRBJ2-7; TRBD1 matches 7 bases. CDR1 and CDR2 (germline): GTSNPN, SVGIG (reference sequence). J lost 5 bases, V lost 0 bases, and 1 base had no gene match. This CDR3 is built from 12 residues. The CDR3 DNA sequence: TGTGCCTGGAGTGTAGACAGGGACGAGCAGTACTTC. It codes for CAWSVDRDEQYF.

This chain links TRBV25-1 with TRBJ2-1; 9 nucleotides align to TRBD1. The CDR3 contains 16 residues. The germline gives CDR1 MGHDK, CDR2 SYGVNS. The V gene end was trimmed by 3 bases and the J gene end by 5 bases; junction bases not matched to a gene: 8. DNA of the CDR3: TGTGCCAGCAGTGAGCCACCGGGACAGGGAGACAATGAGCAGTTCTTC. Its protein is CASSEPPGQGDNEQFF.